This T cell receptor (beta chain) was identified during a study of blood T cell repertoires in COVID-19. About the research overall: Acute and convalescent COVID-19 samples came from the United States, Italy and Spain. T cells, B-cell-depleted T cells, or PBMCs provided the cDNA or gDNA that served as material.

Under the authors' procedure: Reference gene primers were amplified, and this amplification served to estimate nucleated cell counts. Data came from immunoSEQ multiplex PCR; TCRdb stores just in-frame clones and leaves some out. V, J and clone size reflect that table, while D and trimming were determined from the DNA. The sample gives fewer than 110,000 clones, more than 85% of which show up once; 6.2% is in the top ten. This clone is labeled as medium-sized. With V trimmed by 1 base and J by 6 bases, 1 base remained unmatched. This CDR3 spans 13 amino acids. The germline CDR1 and CDR2 sequences are LNHDA and SQIVND (reference sequence).

The sequence derives from a human donor in a cohort sampled during active COVID-19. The chain couples TRBV19 to TRBJ2-3; 7 bases align to TRBD1. Material: peripheral blood. Here the CDR3 reads CASSIGGGDTQYF. In DNA, the CDR3 is TGTGCCAGTAGTATAGGAGGGGGCGATACGCAGTATTTT.